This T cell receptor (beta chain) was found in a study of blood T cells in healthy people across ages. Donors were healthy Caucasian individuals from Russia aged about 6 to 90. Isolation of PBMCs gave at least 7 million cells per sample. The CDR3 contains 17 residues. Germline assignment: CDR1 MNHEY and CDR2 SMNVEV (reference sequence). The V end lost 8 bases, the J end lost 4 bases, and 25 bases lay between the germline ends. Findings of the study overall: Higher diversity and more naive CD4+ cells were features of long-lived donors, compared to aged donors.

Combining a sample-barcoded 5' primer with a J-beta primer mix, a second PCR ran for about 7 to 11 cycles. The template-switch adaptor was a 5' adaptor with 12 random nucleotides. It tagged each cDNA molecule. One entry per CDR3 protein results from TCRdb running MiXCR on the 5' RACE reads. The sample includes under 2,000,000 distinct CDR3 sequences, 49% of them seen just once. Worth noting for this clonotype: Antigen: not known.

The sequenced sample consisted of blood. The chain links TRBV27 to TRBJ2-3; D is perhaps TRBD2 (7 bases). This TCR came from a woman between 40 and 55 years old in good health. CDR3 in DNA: TGTGCCAGCCGCCGACCAGGCGGGGGCCGCCAGGCAGATACGCAGTATTTT. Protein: CASRRPGGGRQADTQYF.